These 28 T cell receptor beta chains share one sample of origin, sequenced in a study of blood T cell repertoires in COVID-19. The assay was immunoSEQ multiplex PCR, and TCRdb's table has in-frame clones only and misses some. The data show about 140,000 clones, 78% seen once. Sequenced material: peripheral blood. The source is an older woman with acute or convalescent COVID-19.

This clone was detected once. The chain recombines TRBV11-2 with TRBJ2-3; 9 nucleotides agree with TRBD2. The J segment lost 3 bases and the V segment lost 5 bases, leaving 9 bases of the junction unmatched. The CDR3 is 16 residues long. Germline V gene data show CDR1 as SGHAT and CDR2 as FQNNGV. The CDR3 spells CASSPMTSGITDTQYF. The CDR3 nucleotides are TGTGCCAGCAGCCCCATGACTAGCGGAATTACAGATACGCAGTATTTT.

The CDR3 loop reads CASRLGGSYNSPLHF. Written as DNA, the CDR3 is TGTGCCAGCCGTCTGGGGGGCTCCTATAATTCACCCCTCCACTTT. The chain joins TRBV6-5 to TRBJ1-6; TRBD1 might be the D (5 bases). This CDR3 comprises 15 residues. CDR1 MNHEY and CDR2 SVGAGI come from the germline V gene. With 8 bases removed from V and 0 bases from J, the gap between germline ends came to 11 bases.

In regard to this clone: One end of the junction fails to match germline, which may point to a read error. The chain employs TRBV24-1 and TRBJ1-5; TRBD1 matches at 8 bases. Germline V gives CDR1 KGHDR, CDR2 SFDVKD. The CDR3 is 13 residues long. CDR3 sequence: CATSAGGKQPQHF. For the CDR3, the DNA is TGTGCCACCAGTGCAGGGGGCAAGCAGCCCCAGCATTTT.

The chain carries TRBV19 and TRBJ1-4; D is unclear. The germline V and J ends were trimmed by 3 bases and 8 bases, with 22 bases remaining between them. The CDR3 length is 17 residues. Germline V gene data show CDR1 as LNHDA and CDR2 as SQIVND (reference sequence). The CDR3 loop is CASSISSPARSGEKLFF. CDR3 nucleotide sequence: TGTGCCAGTAGTATTTCGAGTCCCGCCAGGTCTGGGGAAAAACTGTTTTTT.

The V and J genes are TRBV7-9 and TRBJ1-3, with 8 positions matching TRBD1. This CDR3 comprises 16 residues. Germline lookup yields CDR1 SEHNR and CDR2 FQNEAQ (reference sequence). V shed 5 bases, J shed 4 bases, and the junction held 10 bases outside the gene matches. CDR3 protein: CASSAWGGTGGNTIYF. The CDR3 coding sequence is TGTGCCAGCAGCGCTTGGGGAGGGACAGGCGGAAACACCATATATTTT.

This clone was picked up a small number of times. The rearrangement joins TRBV3-1 (or the pseudogene TRBV3-2) to TRBJ1-3, with a weak D call TRBD1 (6 bases). Trimming pared 1 base from V and 1 base from J, leaving 11 bases between. Germline CDR1 LGHDT, CDR2 YNNKEL (reference sequence). This CDR3 is 16 amino acids long. DNA of the CDR3: TGTGCCAGCAGCCAAGGACAGGCGAGTTCTGGAAACACCATATATTTT. This gives the protein CASSQGQASSGNTIYF.

This chain links TRBV28 with TRBJ2-6, with a possible D match to TRBD2 (5 bases). V lost 8 bases and J lost 0, with 17 bases in between. The CDR3 is 17 amino acids. CDR1 and CDR2 (germline): MDHEN, SYDVKM. For the CDR3, the DNA is TGTGCCAGCCAGACTATCGCGATCGGCTCTGGGGCCAACGTCCTGACTTTC. It is translated as CASQTIAIGSGANVLTF.

This chain joins TRBV11-3 and TRBJ2-3; TRBD1 might be the D (6 bases). This CDR3 is built from 15 residues. Trimming stripped 1 base from V and 2 bases from J, with 10 bases between. Germline CDR1 SGHNT, CDR2 YENEEA. The CDR3 DNA sequence: TGTGCCAGCAGCTTAGGAGGGGGATACACAGATACGCAGTATTTT. It is translated as CASSLGGGYTDTQYF.

Details on this clone: Mismatch with germline at one junction end may stem from a read error. The V call is TRBV7-9, the J call TRBJ2-5, with a possible D match to TRBD1 (6 bases). The CDR3 runs 15 residues. CDR1 SEHNR and CDR2 FQNEAQ come from the germline V gene (reference sequence). Here the CDR3 reads CASRLTGTSGETQYF. The CDR3 bases are TGTGCCAGCCGCTTAACTGGGACATCTGGGGAGACCCAGTACTTC.

This rearrangement joins TRBV5-1 to TRBJ2-7, with a possible D match to TRBD2 (5 bases). The germline V gene has CDR1 SGHRS and CDR2 YFSETQ. Trimming pared 3 bases from V and 2 bases from J, leaving 15 bases between. This CDR3 has 15 residues. CDR3 nucleotide sequence: TGCGCCAGCAGCTACGAGGGTGGTCCTCCCTACGAGCAGTACTTC. Translating gives CASSYEGGPPYEQYF.

The rearrangement uses TRBV6-5 and TRBJ2-2; 9 nucleotides match TRBD1. The CDR3 is made up of 15 amino acids. CDR1 is MNHEY and CDR2 is SVGAGI in the germline V gene. J gave up 7 bases and V 6 bases, and 9 bases lay outside the gene matches. The CDR3 loop reads CASRQTGGRGGELFF. CDR3 in DNA: TGTGCCAGCAGACAGACAGGGGGGCGCGGCGGGGAGCTGTTTTTT.

The table lists this clone with a count of one. This chain uses TRBV7-2 with TRBJ2-1; D not certain. The CDR3 is made up of 10 amino acids. Per germline, CDR1 SGHTA and CDR2 FQGNSA. The V end was cut by 10 bases, the J end by 9 bases, with 10 bases between. The CDR3 here is CAIIYGEQFF. The DNA of the CDR3 is TGTGCCATCATTTACGGTGAGCAGTTCTTC.

V is TRBV30 and J is TRBJ2-7; D gene unclear. The V and J ends lost 1 base and 7 bases respectively, with 11 bases between them. CDR1 and CDR2 from the germline V gene are GTSNPN and SVGIG (reference sequence). The CDR3 has 12 amino acids. The DNA for the CDR3 is TGTGCCTGGAGTGACGGTTTGCGGGAGCAGTACTTC. Translated: CAWSDGLREQYF.

The chain carries TRBV7-8 and TRBJ2-7; TRBD2 is a possible D gene (6 bases). Looked up from germline, CDR1 is SGHVS and CDR2 is FQNEAQ. The CDR3 runs to 13 residues. Trimming stripped 6 bases from V and 4 bases from J, with 13 bases between. CDR3 in DNA: TGTGCCAGCAGGGCTAGCGTCGGATACGAGCAGTACTTC. Translating gives CASRASVGYEQYF.

The V gene is TRBV6-6, the J gene TRBJ1-5; D not resolved. The V end was cut by 5 bases, the J end by 0 bases, with 14 bases between. Germline-derived CDR1 and CDR2 are MNHNY and SVGAGI (reference sequence). The CDR3 covers 16 residues. CDR3 DNA sequence: TGTGCCAGCAGTGCACTAGATCGGGGTAGCAATCAGCCCCAGCATTTT. Protein product: CASSALDRGSNQPQHF.

The rearrangement joins TRBV6-6 to TRBJ1-1; TRBD1 matches at 7 bases. The CDR3 sequence is 17 residues long. Trimming removed 6 bases from V and 2 bases from J; junction bases left unmatched: 15. The germline CDR1 and CDR2 sequences are MNHNY and SVGAGI (reference sequence). CDR3 amino acids: CASSRRQGVSPNTEAFF. The CDR3 DNA is TGTGCCAGCAGCCGACGACAGGGAGTGAGCCCAAACACTGAAGCTTTCTTT.

The chain combines TRBV5-1 with TRBJ2-1; 7 nucleotides align to TRBD2. The V and J ends lost 4 bases and 8 bases, in that order; junction bases with no gene match: 12. Germline V gene lookup returns CDR1 SGHRS and CDR2 YFSETQ. This CDR3 is built from 15 residues. The CDR3 region is CASSAGTISMDEQFF. Written as DNA, the CDR3 is TGCGCCAGCAGCGCCGGGACTATCTCTATGGATGAGCAGTTCTTC.

As concerns this clone: This CDR3 is also generated by other DNA sequences in the sample. The rearrangement links TRBV5-6 to TRBJ2-7; no reliable D call. The CDR3 spans 12 residues. CDR1 and CDR2 from the germline V gene are SGHDT and YYEEEE. V was trimmed by 0 bases and J by 4 bases, leaving 5 bases between them. CDR3 sequence (DNA): TGTGCCAGCAGCTTGGGCGCTTACGAGCAGTACTTC. The encoded protein is CASSLGAYEQYF.

The table lists this clone with a count of one. The V call is TRBV30, the J call TRBJ2-2; D possibly corresponds to TRBD1 (5 bases). The germline gives CDR1 GTSNPN, CDR2 SVGIG (reference sequence). V was pared by 2 bases and J by 6 bases, with 19 bases between. This CDR3 spans 16 amino acids. This chain's CDR3 is CAWSLFPVTDPGELFF. The CDR3 bases are TGTGCCTGGAGTCTCTTTCCAGTGACAGATCCCGGGGAGCTGTTTTTT.

The V gene is TRBV12-3 or TRBV12-4, the J gene TRBJ1-2; D remains ambiguous. The CDR3 totals 13 residues. Trimming stripped 4 bases from V and 2 bases from J, with 8 bases between. In DNA form, the CDR3 reads TGTGCCAGCAGTTCGTCACTCAACTATGGCTACACCTTC. Translating gives CASSSSLNYGYTF.

J is TRBJ2-7 and V is TRBV27, with D perhaps matching TRBD1 (6 bases). Germline CDR1 reads MNHEY; CDR2 reads SMNVEV (reference sequence). V gave up 4 bases and J gave up 5 bases, with 15 bases separating them. The CDR3 is made up of 14 amino acids. CDR3 region: CASSSGTRFDEQYF. The CDR3 region has the DNA TGTGCCAGCAGTTCCGGGACAAGATTCGACGAGCAGTACTTC.

This chain links TRBV7-2 with TRBJ2-1, with 10 bases that match TRBD2. Germline assignment: CDR1 SGHTA and CDR2 FQGNSA. V lost 4 bases, J lost 4 bases, and 4 bases stayed unmatched. The CDR3 spans 15 residues. CDR3 DNA sequence: TGTGCCAGCAGCTCGACTAGCGGGTCATACAATGAGCAGTTCTTC. Amino acids: CASSSTSGSYNEQFF.

V and J are TRBV5-1 and TRBJ2-3; 7 bases align to TRBD1. Trimming cost V 2 bases and J 4 bases; bases outside gene matches: 4. Per the germline V gene, CDR1 is SGHRS and CDR2 is YFSETQ. The CDR3 is 14 amino acids. In nucleotides, the CDR3 is TGCGCCAGCAGCTTACAAGGGGGCCCAGATACGCAGTATTTT. Translating gives CASSLQGGPDTQYF. Supplemented by reference TRBV5-1 and TRBJ2-3, the full variable domain reads KAGVTQTPRYLIKTRGQQVTLSCSPISGHRSVSWYQQTPGQGLQFLFEYFSETQRNKGNFPGRFSGRQFSNSRSEMNVSTLELGDSALYLCASSLQGGPDTQYFGPGTRLTVL.

The chain couples TRBV3-1 (or the pseudogene TRBV3-2) to TRBJ2-5, with 7 bases fitting TRBD1. The germline CDR1 and CDR2 sequences are LGHDT and YNNKEL (reference sequence). This CDR3 contains 16 residues. The V segment lost 2 bases and the J segment 2 bases; nucleotides outside the gene matches: 8. The CDR3 region is CASSQPGQLWQETQYF. Written as DNA, the CDR3 is TGTGCCAGCAGCCAACCGGGACAGTTATGGCAAGAGACCCAGTACTTC.

This sequence joins TRBV3-1 (or the pseudogene TRBV3-2) and TRBJ2-2; 14 positions agree with TRBD2. Trimming at V came to 5 bases and at J to 6 bases, leaving 5 bases not matched to a gene. This CDR3 has 16 amino acids. From germline, CDR1 is LGHDT and CDR2 YNNKEL (reference sequence). The CDR3 spells CASSKGTSGSSGELFF. The CDR3 coding sequence is TGTGCCAGCAGCAAAGGGACTAGCGGGAGTTCCGGGGAGCTGTTTTTT.

The V call is TRBV5-1, the J call TRBJ1-1, with 8 bases aligning to TRBD1. V shed 1 base and J 1 base; nucleotides not matched to a gene: 6. This CDR3 spans 16 amino acids. Germline-derived CDR1 and CDR2 are SGHRS and YFSETQ. The CDR3 bases are TGCGCCAGCAGCTTGATGCCAGGGGGCGCGAACACTGAAGCTTTCTTT. Translation: CASSLMPGGANTEAFF.

The chain recombines TRBV28 with TRBJ1-5; 7 bases fit TRBD1. CDR1 is MDHEN, CDR2 SYDVKM, per germline. V lost 2 bases, J lost 5 bases, and 6 bases stayed unmatched. The CDR3 runs 15 residues. This chain's CDR3 is CASSLGGQKDQPQHF. Here the CDR3 DNA reads TGTGCCAGCAGTTTAGGGGGACAGAAGGATCAGCCCCAGCATTTT.

The CDR3, as DNA: TGTGCCAGCAGTATCACCGGGACAGGGAAGTTCTACGAGCAGTACTTC. It encodes CASSITGTGKFYEQYF. The chain employs TRBV28 and TRBJ2-7; 9 bases fit TRBD1. The germline CDR1 and CDR2 sequences are MDHEN and SYDVKM. V trimming: 5 bases; J trimming: 3 bases; junction bases outside the gene matches: 11. This CDR3 spans 16 amino acids.